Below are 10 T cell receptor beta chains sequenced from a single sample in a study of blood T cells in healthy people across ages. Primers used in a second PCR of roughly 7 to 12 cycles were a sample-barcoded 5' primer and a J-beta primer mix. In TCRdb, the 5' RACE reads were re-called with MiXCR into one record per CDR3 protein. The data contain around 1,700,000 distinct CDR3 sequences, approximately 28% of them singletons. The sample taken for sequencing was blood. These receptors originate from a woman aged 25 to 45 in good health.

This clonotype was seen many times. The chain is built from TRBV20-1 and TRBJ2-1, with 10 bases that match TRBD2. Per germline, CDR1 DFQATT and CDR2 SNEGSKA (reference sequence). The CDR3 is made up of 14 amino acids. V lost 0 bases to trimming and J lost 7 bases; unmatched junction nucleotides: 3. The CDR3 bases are TGCAGTGCTAGAGACGCTAGCGGGAGAAATGAGCAGTTCTTC. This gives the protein CSARDASGRNEQFF.

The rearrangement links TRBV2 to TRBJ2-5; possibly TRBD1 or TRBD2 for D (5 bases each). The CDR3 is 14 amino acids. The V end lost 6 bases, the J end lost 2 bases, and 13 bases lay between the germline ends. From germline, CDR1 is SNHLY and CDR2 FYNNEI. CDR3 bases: TGTGCCAGCAGGGACGGGACCCAACAAGAGACCCAGTACTTC. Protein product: CASRDGTQQETQYF.

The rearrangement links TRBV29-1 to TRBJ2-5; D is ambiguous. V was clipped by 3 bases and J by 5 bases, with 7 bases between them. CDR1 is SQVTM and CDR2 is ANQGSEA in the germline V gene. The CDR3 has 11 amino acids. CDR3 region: CSVEGWETQYF. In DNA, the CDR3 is TGCAGCGTTGAGGGTTGGGAGACCCAGTACTTC.

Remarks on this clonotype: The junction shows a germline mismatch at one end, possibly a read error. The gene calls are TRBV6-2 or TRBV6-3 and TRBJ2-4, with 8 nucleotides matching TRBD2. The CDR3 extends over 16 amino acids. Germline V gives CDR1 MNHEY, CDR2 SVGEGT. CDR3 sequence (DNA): TGTGCCGGCAGTTCTACTTTAGCGGGACTAACAAACATTCAGTACTTC. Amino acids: CAGSSTLAGLTNIQYF.

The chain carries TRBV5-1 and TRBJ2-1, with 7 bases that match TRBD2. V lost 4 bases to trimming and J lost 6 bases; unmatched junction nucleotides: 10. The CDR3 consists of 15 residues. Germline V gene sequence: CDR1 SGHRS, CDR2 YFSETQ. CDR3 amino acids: CASSPGLERRNEQFF. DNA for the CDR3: TGCGCCAGCAGCCCCGGACTAGAGCGGCGCAATGAGCAGTTCTTC.

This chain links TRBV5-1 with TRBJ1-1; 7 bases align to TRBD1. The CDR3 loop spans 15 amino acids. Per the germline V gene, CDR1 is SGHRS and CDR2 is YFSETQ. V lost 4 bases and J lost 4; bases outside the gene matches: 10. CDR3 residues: CASSPSSTGATEAFF. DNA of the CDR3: TGCGCCAGCAGCCCCTCCAGCACAGGGGCCACTGAAGCTTTCTTT.

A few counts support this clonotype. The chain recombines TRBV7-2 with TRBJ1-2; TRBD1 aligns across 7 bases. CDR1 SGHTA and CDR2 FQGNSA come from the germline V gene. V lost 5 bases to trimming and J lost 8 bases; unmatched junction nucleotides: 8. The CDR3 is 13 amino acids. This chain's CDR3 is CASSLTAGGGYTF. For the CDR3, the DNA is TGTGCCAGCAGCCTAACTGCAGGGGGAGGCTACACCTTC.

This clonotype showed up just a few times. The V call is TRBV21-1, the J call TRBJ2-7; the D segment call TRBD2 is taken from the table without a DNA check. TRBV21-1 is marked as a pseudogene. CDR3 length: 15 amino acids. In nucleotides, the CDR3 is TGTGCCAGCAGTAGGGGGAGGAGGGTTCCCTACGAGCAGTACTTC. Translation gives CASSRGRRVPYEQYF.

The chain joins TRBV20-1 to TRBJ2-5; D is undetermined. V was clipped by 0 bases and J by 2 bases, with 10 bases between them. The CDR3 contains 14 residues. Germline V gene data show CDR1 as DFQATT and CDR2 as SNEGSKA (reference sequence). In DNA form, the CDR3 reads TGCAGTGCTAGAGATAGCCAGGTTCAAGAGACCCAGTACTTC. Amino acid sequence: CSARDSQVQETQYF.

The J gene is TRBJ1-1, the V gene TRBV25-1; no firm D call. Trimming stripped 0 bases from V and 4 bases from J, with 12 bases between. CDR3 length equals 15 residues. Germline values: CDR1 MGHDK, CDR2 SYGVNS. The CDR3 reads CASSEYRNLGTEAFF. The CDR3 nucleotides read TGTGCCAGCAGTGAATACCGGAATTTGGGCACTGAAGCTTTCTTT. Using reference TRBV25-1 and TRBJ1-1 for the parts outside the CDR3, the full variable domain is EADIYQTPRYLVIGTGKKITLECSQTMGHDKMYWYQQDPGMELHLIHYSYGVNSTEKGDLSSESTVSRIRTEHFPLTLESARPSHTSQYLCASSEYRNLGTEAFFGQGTRLTVV.